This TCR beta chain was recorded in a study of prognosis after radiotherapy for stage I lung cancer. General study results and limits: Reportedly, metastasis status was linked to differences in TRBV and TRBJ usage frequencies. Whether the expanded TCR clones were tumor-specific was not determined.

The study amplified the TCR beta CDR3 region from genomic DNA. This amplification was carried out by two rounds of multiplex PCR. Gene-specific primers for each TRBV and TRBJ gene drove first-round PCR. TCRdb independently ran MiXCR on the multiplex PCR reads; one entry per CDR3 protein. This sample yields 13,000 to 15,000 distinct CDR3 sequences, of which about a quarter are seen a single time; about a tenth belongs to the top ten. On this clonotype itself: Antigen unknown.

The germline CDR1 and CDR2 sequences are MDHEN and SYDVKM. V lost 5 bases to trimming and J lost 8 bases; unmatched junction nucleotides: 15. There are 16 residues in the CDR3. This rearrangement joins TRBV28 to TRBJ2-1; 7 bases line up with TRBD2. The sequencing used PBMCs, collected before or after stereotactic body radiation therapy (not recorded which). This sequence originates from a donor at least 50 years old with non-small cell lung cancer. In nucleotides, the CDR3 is TGTGCCAGCAGTAACGGAGGCGGGAGTAGTTTCGATGAGCAGTTCTTC. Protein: CASSNGGGSSFDEQFF.